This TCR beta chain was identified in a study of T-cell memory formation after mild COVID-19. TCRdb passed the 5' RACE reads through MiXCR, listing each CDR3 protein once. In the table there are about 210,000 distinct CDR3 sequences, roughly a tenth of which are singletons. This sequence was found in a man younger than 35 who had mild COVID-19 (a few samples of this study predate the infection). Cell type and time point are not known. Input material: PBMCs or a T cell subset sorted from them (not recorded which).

For the CDR3, the DNA is TGTGCCAGCAGTTTAGCGGGGGCTTGGGAGACCCAGTACTTC. Amino acids: CASSLAGAWETQYF. This chain joins TRBV28 and TRBJ2-5; TRBD2 might be the D (7 bases). Germline CDR1 MDHEN, CDR2 SYDVKM. V lost 2 bases and J lost 5, with 12 bases in between. This CDR3 comprises 14 residues.